The 2 T cell receptor beta chains in this list originate from one sample, sequenced in a study of CD8 T cells in acute hepatitis C reinfection. The time point here: naive CD8 control sorted from an acute-time-point sample. Libraries were prepared by immunoSEQ multiplex PCR; TCRdb keeps only in-frame clonotypes and omits some of them. In the table there are 30,000 to 40,000 clones, approximately 87% of which are singletons. Sequenced sample: naive CD8+ T cells from PBMCs. The receptors were sampled from a man aged 30 to 39 with chronic hepatitis C.

The chain is built from TRBV13 and TRBJ2-3; 8 nucleotides agree with TRBD2. This CDR3 has 15 residues. Germline CDR1 PRHDT, CDR2 FYEKMQ (reference sequence). V trimming: 3 bases; J trimming: 3 bases; junction bases outside the gene matches: 5. This chain's CDR3 is CASSFRGGQTDTQYF. Written as DNA, the CDR3 is TGTGCCAGCAGCTTCCGGGGGGGCCAGACAGATACGCAGTATTTT.

In this sample, this clone turned up once. The genes are TRBV25-1 and TRBJ2-1, with D perhaps matching TRBD2 (5 bases). The germline CDR1 and CDR2 sequences are MGHDK and SYGVNS. The length of the CDR3 is 16 residues. V was trimmed by 5 bases and J by 1 base, leaving 15 bases between them. CDR3 in amino acids: CASSKPGGWSYNEQFF. The DNA of the CDR3 is TGTGCCAGCAGTAAACCGGGCGGGTGGTCCTACAATGAGCAGTTCTTC.